This T cell receptor beta chain was obtained from a study of blood T cell repertoires in COVID-19. Study background: Samples of COVID-19 (acute and convalescent) were obtained from the United States, Italy and Spain.

V lost 3 bases to trimming and J lost 2 bases, with 6 bases between them. The CDR3 is 13 amino acids. Germline CDR1 and CDR2: SGHVS and FNYEAQ. Enrollment of patients from Seattle took place during active infection, with longitudinal follow-up. Source study methods: Cell counts per sample came from amplifying reference gene primers. Sequencing used immunoSEQ multiplex PCR; TCRdb keeps in-frame clones, though not all of them. That table furnishes V, J and clone size, whereas the DNA furnished D and trimming. The repertoire holds about 480,000 clones, with about 91% as singletons. Sequencing was done on a sample of peripheral blood. The chain carries TRBV7-6 and TRBJ2-3; no clear D gene. The TCR comes from a woman between 45 and 65 years old with COVID-19, enrolled during active disease. Here the CDR3 reads CASSFGLTDTQYF. The CDR3 DNA reads TGTGCCAGCAGCTTCGGTCTCACAGATACGCAGTATTTT.